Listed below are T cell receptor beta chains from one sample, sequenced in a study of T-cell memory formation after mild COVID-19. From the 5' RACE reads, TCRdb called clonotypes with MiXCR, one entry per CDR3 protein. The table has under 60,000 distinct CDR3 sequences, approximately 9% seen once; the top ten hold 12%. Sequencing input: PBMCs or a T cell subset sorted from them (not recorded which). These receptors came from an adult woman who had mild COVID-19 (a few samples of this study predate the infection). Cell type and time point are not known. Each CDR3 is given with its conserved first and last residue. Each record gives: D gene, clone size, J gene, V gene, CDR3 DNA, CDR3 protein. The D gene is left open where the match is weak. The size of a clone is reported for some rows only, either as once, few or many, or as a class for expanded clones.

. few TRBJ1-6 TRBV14 TGTGCCAGCAGCCGACGACAGACAGAACCCAAGGATATTCACTTT CASSRRQTEPKDIHF
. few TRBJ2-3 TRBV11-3 TGTGCCAGCAGCTCGGACACTATAGGGGGTACGCAGTATTTT CASSSDTIGGTQYF
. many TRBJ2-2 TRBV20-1 TGCAGTGCTGCCTTGGGGGGCACCGGGGAGCTGTTTTTT CSAALGGTGELFF
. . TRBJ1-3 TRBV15 TGTGCCACCAGCGAACCCTGGGAATTCTCTGGAAACACCATATATTTT CATSEPWEFSGNTIYF
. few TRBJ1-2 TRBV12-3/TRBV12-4 TGTGCCAGCAGTCCTAACAGGGTTGATGGCTACACCTTC CASSPNRVDGYTF
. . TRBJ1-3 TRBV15 TGTGCCACCAGCAAAACACCATTCTCTGGAAACACCATATATTTT CATSKTPFSGNTIYF
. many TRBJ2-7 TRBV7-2 TGTGCCAGCAGCTTAGGCGGGTATTACGAGCAGTACTTC CASSLGGYYEQYF
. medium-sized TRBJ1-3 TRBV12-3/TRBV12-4 TGTGCCAGTGGCGTGTGGGGGCTTGGAAACACCATATATTTT CASGVWGLGNTIYF
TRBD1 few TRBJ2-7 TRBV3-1 TGTGCCAGCAGGCCGGGACAGAGGGTAGCGGAGCAGTACTTC CASRPGQRVAEQYF
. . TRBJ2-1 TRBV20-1 TGCAGGGGAGCCTCGGGGGATGAGCAGTTCTTC CRGASGDEQFF
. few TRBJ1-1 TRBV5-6 TGTGCCAGCAGCCCGGGGGGGTTAGGGAACACTGAAGCTTTCTTT CASSPGGLGNTEAFF
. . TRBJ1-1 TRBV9 TGTGCCAGCAGCGCGACAGGGAACACTGAAGCTTTCTTT CASSATGNTEAFF
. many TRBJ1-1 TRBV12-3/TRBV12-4 TGTGCCAGCAGTGGTCTTCGACAGAGTACGGGAAACACTGAAGCTTTCTTT CASSGLRQSTGNTEAFF
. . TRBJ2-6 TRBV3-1 TGTGCCAGCAGCCAACGGAGGGCGCGTATCTCTGGGGCCAACGTCCTGACTTTC CASSQRRARISGANVLTF
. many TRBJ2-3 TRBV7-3 TGTGCCAGCGGACTCGGCGAATGGGTCACAGATACGCAGTATTTT CASGLGEWVTDTQYF
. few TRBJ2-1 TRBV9 TGTGCCAGCAGCGTAGAGGGCAGGGTTTACAATGAGCAGTTCTTC CASSVEGRVYNEQFF
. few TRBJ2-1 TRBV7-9 TGTGCCAGCAGCTTAGCGAACGGGGGTGAGCAGTTCTTC CASSLANGGEQFF
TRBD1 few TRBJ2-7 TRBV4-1 TGCGCCAGCAGCCAACTCGGAATCCGGGACAGGTCCTACGAGCAGTACTTC CASSQLGIRDRSYEQYF
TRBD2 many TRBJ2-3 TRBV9 TGTGCCAGCAGCGCCCTGGGACTAGTCCAAGATACGCAGTATTTT CASSALGLVQDTQYF
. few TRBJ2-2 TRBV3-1 TGTGCCAGCAGCCCTACGAGTTTGGGCACCGGGGAGCTGTTTTTT CASSPTSLGTGELFF
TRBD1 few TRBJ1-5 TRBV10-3 TGTGCCGTCAGTTTCCAGGGGGGCAATCAGCCCCAGCATTTT CAVSFQGGNQPQHF
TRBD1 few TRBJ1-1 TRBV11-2 TGTGCCAGCAGCCCCTACGGACAGGCCCCCACTGAAGCTTTCTTT CASSPYGQAPTEAFF
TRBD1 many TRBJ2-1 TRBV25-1 TGTGCCAGCATGGGGACAGGGAGGGTTTTAAATGAGCAGTTCTTC CASMGTGRVLNEQFF
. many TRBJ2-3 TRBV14 TGTGCCAGCACCCCTCTGGGTACTAGCACAGATACGCAGTATTTT CASTPLGTSTDTQYF
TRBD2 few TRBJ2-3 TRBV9 TGTGCCAGCAGCCCGACCACTAGCGGGGGGAGGAAAGATACGCAGTATTTT CASSPTTSGGRKDTQYF
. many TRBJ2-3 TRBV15 TGTGCCACCAGCAAAGGGGGGGGCAGGTCCACAGATACGCAGTATTTT CATSKGGGRSTDTQYF
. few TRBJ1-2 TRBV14 TGTGCCAGCAGCCAAGATAGGTGGGGCTATGGCTACACCTTC CASSQDRWGYGYTF
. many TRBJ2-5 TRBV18 TGTGCCAGCTCACCGTTTCCAGGGGAGACCCAGTACTTC CASSPFPGETQYF
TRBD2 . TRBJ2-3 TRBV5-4 TGTGCCAGCAGCAGGGCTGTAGCGGGGGGGCCAGATACGCAGTATTTT CASSRAVAGGPDTQYF
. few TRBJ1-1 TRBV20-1 TGCAGTGCTATCCGGACTCACTTACCCGAAGCTTTCTTT CSAIRTHLPEAFF
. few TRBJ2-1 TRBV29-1 TGCAGCGGTAAGGGGGGACTCTCCTACAATGAGCAGTTCTTC CSGKGGLSYNEQFF
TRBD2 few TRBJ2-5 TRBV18 TGTGCCAGCGGATCTAGCGGGTTACAAGAGACCCAGTACTTC CASGSSGLQETQYF
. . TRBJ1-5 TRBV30 TGTGCCTGGAGTGTACAAGGGCAGCCCCAGCATTTT CAWSVQGQPQHF
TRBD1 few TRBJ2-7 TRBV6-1 TGTGCCAGCAAGGCCCAGGGGGTTGCCTACGAGCAGTACTTC CASKAQGVAYEQYF
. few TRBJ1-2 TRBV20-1 TGCAGTGCTAGAGAAAGGGGAACAGGGACGGTAGGCTACACCTTC CSARERGTGTVGYTF
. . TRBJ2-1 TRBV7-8 TGTGCCAGCATCTTTGGGGGAGCGAACAATGAGCAGTTCTTC CASIFGGANNEQFF
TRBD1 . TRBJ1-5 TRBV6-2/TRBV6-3 TGTGCCACTAAACCGCACTACAGGGGGAATATCAATCAGCCCCAGCATTTT CATKPHYRGNINQPQHF
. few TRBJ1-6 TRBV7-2 TGTGCCAGCAGCTTAGCCTCCGACAGCTCCTATAATTCACCCCTCCACTTT CASSLASDSSYNSPLHF
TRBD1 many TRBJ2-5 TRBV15 TGTGCCACCAGCAGATCCAGGGGGATTGGGGAGACCCAGTACTTC CATSRSRGIGETQYF
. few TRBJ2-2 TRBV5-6 TGTGCCAGCAGCTCGGGACTGAACACCGGGGAGCTGTTTTTT CASSSGLNTGELFF
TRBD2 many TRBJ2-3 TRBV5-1 TGCGCCAGCAGCCTTTTAGCGGGTTCATCCACAGATACGCAGTATTTT CASSLLAGSSTDTQYF
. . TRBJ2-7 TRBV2 TGTGCCAGCAGTTACATTCAAACAGGGCTTGCCTACGAGCAGTACTTC CASSYIQTGLAYEQYF
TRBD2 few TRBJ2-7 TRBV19 TGTGCCAGTAGTATCACCTTAAGCGGGAGGAGCTCCTACGAGCAGTACTTC CASSITLSGRSSYEQYF
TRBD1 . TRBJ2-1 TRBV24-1 TGTGCCACCCTTTACATACCGGGACAGGGGGCTCGGAATGAGCAGTTCTTC CATLYIPGQGARNEQFF
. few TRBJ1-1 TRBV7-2 TGTGCCAGCACGCAATCAACGAACACTGAAGCTTTCTTT CASTQSTNTEAFF
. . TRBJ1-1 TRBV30 TGTGCCTGGAGTGTACCCTTGACTAACACTGAAGCTTTCTTT CAWSVPLTNTEAFF
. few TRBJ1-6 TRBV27 TGTGCCAGCAGCCCAGCCGGGCGAAATTCACCCCTCCACTTT CASSPAGRNSPLHF
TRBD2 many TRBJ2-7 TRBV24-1 TGTGCCACCAGAGGACTAGCGGGAGAGCAGTACTTC CATRGLAGEQYF
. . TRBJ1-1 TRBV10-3 TGTGCCAAACCAGGCGTTGGTGAAGCTTTCTTT CAKPGVGEAFF
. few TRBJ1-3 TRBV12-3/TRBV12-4 TGTGCCAGCAGTTTCGCCCCGTTCTCTGGAAACACCATATATTTT CASSFAPFSGNTIYF
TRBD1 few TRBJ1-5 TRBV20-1 TGCAGTGCCACCCCCGGGACAGGGGATTATCAGCCCCAGCATTTT CSATPGTGDYQPQHF
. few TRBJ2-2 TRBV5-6 TGTGCCAGCAGCCTCGATGGGGGCACCGGGGAGCTGTTTTTT CASSLDGGTGELFF
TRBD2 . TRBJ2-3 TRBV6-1 TGTGCCAGCAGCCCGCGTCTCGCGGGAGGGCCTATGACAGATACGCAGTATTTT CASSPRLAGGPMTDTQYF
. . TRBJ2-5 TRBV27 TGTGCCAGCAGTTCGGGGGACTTCAACGGGGAGACCCAGTACTTC CASSSGDFNGETQYF
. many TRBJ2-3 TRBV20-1 TGCAGTGCTAGAGTACACGAGGGGGAGGCGCAGTATTTT CSARVHEGEAQYF
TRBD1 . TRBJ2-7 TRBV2 TGTGCCAGCCGGGACAGGGTCTACGAGCAGTACTTC CASRDRVYEQYF
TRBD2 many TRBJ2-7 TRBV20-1 TGCAGTGCTAGGAGACTAGCGGGAGAAGTTGGGGAGCAGTACTTC CSARRLAGEVGEQYF
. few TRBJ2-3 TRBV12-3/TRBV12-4 TGTGCCAGCAGTTTATTGGATACGCAGTATTTT CASSLLDTQYF
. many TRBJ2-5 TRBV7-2 TGTGCCAGCAGCTTAGTAGTTCTGCAAGAGACCCAGTACTTC CASSLVVLQETQYF
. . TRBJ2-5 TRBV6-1 TGTGCCAGCACTAGGTGGCCGGCTGAGACCCAGTACTTC CASTRWPAETQYF